This is a list of T cell receptor beta chains from one sample in a study of cytomegalovirus exposure and HLA in healthy donors. Only in-frame clones appear in the TCRdb table, and some are missing; sequencing was by immunoSEQ multiplex PCR. Here the sample spans around 100,000 clones, about three quarters being singletons. The sequencing input was PBMCs. These receptors were taken from a female donor in good health and CMV-seropositive. Each CDR3 is given with its conserved first and last residue. The D gene is left open where the match is weak. Only some rows state a clone size, as once, few, many or a class for expanded clones.

v_gene	j_gene	abundance	d_gene	CDR3aa	CDR3nt
TRBV7-2	TRBJ2-7	few	TRBD1	CASSQLTGDEQYF	TGTGCCAGCAGCCAACTAACAGGGGACGAGCAGTACTTC
TRBV28	TRBJ2-7	-	TRBD2	CASSPPGLAGSSYEQYF	TGTGCCAGCAGTCCACCGGGACTAGCGGGATCATCCTACGAGCAGTACTTC
TRBV2	TRBJ1-1	-	TRBD1	CASSGQGYLNTEAFF	TGTGCCAGCAGCGGACAGGGATATTTGAACACTGAAGCTTTCTTT
TRBV10-3	TRBJ1-2	-	-	CAISDIQGYGYTF	TGTGCCATCAGTGACATACAGGGCTATGGCTACACCTTC
TRBV7-9	TRBJ1-1	-	-	CASNADRNTEAFF	TGTGCCAGCAACGCCGACAGAAACACTGAAGCTTTCTTT
TRBV5-4	TRBJ2-2	-	TRBD2	CASSLDGGGTGELFF	TGTGCCAGCAGCTTGGATGGGGGGGGCACCGGGGAGCTGTTTTTT
TRBV7-9	TRBJ1-3	few	TRBD1	CASSPNLVGGRSGNTIYF	TGTGCCAGCAGCCCCAACTTAGTAGGGGGCAGGTCTGGAAACACCATATATTTT
TRBV5-1	TRBJ2-7	-	TRBD2	CASSLVGGGDSYEQYF	TGCGCCAGCAGCTTGGTGGGCGGGGGGGATTCCTACGAGCAGTACTTC
TRBV6-5	TRBJ2-1	-	TRBD1	CASRPRDRGNNEQFF	TGTGCCAGCAGACCCCGGGACAGGGGTAACAATGAGCAGTTCTTC
TRBV18	TRBJ2-7	-	-	CASSPVKTAGEQYF	TGTGCCAGCTCACCAGTGAAAACCGCCGGCGAGCAGTACTTC
TRBV6-5	TRBJ2-7	few	TRBD1	CASRNRDRTYEQYF	TGTGCCAGCAGGAACCGGGACAGGACTTACGAGCAGTACTTC
TRBV2	TRBJ2-1	-	TRBD2	CASSESGGPYNEQFF	TGTGCCAGCAGTGAATCGGGGGGGCCGTACAATGAGCAGTTCTTC
TRBV27	TRBJ2-7	-	TRBD2	CASSDGLAGVSEQYF	TGTGCCAGCAGTGATGGACTAGCCGGTGTAAGCGAGCAGTACTTC
TRBV5-1	TRBJ1-2	few	TRBD1	CASSLAGTGGGSNYGYTF	TGCGCCAGCAGCTTGGCCGGGACAGGGGGCGGCTCGAACTATGGCTACACCTTC
TRBV5-4	TRBJ2-1	-	-	CASSLHNEQFF	TGTGCCAGCAGCCTCCACAATGAGCAGTTCTTC
TRBV29-1	TRBJ2-7	-	-	CSERDGYEQYF	TGCAGCGAACGGGATGGCTACGAGCAGTACTTC
TRBV9	TRBJ2-1	-	-	CASSAPGGVQMFF	TGTGCCAGCAGCGCCCCCGGGGGAGTGCAAATGTTCTTC
TRBV9	TRBJ2-7	-	-	CASSGAENSYEQYF	TGTGCCAGCAGCGGGGCAGAAAACTCCTACGAGCAGTACTTC
TRBV2	TRBJ2-2	-	-	CASRGTSRTGELFF	TGTGCCAGCCGCGGGACCAGTCGGACCGGGGAGCTGTTTTTT
TRBV7-2	TRBJ2-7	-	-	CASSRGRTFSYEQYF	TGTGCCAGCAGCAGAGGCAGAACCTTCTCCTACGAGCAGTACTTC
TRBV5-4	TRBJ2-1	-	-	CASSPPGTYTPNEQFF	TGTGCCAGCAGCCCCCCGGGGACATACACCCCCAATGAGCAGTTCTTC
TRBV29-1	TRBJ2-3	-	TRBD1	CSVTGQTSSTDTQYF	TGCAGCGTTACGGGACAGACATCTAGCACAGATACGCAGTATTTT
TRBV11-2	TRBJ2-1	once	TRBD2	CASSLHTSGSFNEQFF	TGTGCCAGCAGCTTGCATACTAGCGGGAGCTTCAATGAGCAGTTCTTC
TRBV10-3	TRBJ2-5	-	-	CAIRQEETQYF	TGTGCCATCAGGCAGGAAGAGACCCAGTACTTC
TRBV6-1	TRBJ1-2	-	TRBD1	CASRTSTGGWDGYTF	TGTGCCAGCAGGACTTCAACAGGGGGGTGGGATGGCTACACCTTC
TRBV11-2	TRBJ1-1	once	-	CASSVLQGSTEAFF	TGTGCCAGCAGCGTCCTGCAGGGGAGTACTGAAGCTTTCTTT
TRBV25-1	TRBJ2-5	-	TRBD1	CASSERGQGGRGTQYF	TGTGCCAGCAGTGAACGAGGACAGGGGGGTCGGGGGACCCAGTACTTC
TRBV27	TRBJ2-1	-	TRBD2	CASSYDPGLARDDEQFF	TGTGCCAGCAGTTACGACCCGGGACTAGCGAGAGATGATGAGCAGTTCTTC
TRBV30	TRBJ2-2	-	TRBD2	CAWSSPGGGQGVDTGELFF	TGTGCCTGGAGTTCACCGGGCGGGGGGCAAGGAGTCGACACCGGGGAGCTGTTTTTT
TRBV7-9	TRBJ2-5	-	-	CASSERQGETQYF	TGTGCCAGCTCCGAGAGGCAGGGAGAGACCCAGTACTTC
TRBV29-1	TRBJ2-4	-	TRBD1	CSVGDRTAKNIQYF	TGCAGCGTTGGGGACAGGACGGCCAAAAACATTCAGTACTTC
TRBV19	TRBJ1-6	few	-	CATGTSDMAPLHF	TGTGCCACCGGGACAAGCGATATGGCGCCCCTCCACTTT
TRBV15	TRBJ1-5	-	-	CATSWPGGNQPQHF	TGTGCCACCAGCTGGCCCGGGGGCAATCAGCCCCAGCATTTT
TRBV29-1	TRBJ2-6	-	TRBD1	CSVYLTGINSGANVLTF	TGCAGCGTTTACTTGACAGGGATTAACTCTGGGGCCAACGTCCTGACTTTC
TRBV5-4	TRBJ2-7	-	-	CASRSGVGVGEQYF	TGTGCCAGCAGGTCTGGCGTGGGAGTGGGGGAGCAGTACTTC
TRBV10-2	TRBJ1-4	-	-	CASSEDRLLKEKLFF	TGCGCCAGCAGCGAAGACAGGTTATTAAAAGAAAAACTGTTTTTT
TRBV30	TRBJ2-5	-	TRBD1	CAWSGQGRATETQYF	TGTGCCTGGAGTGGACAGGGCAGGGCTACGGAGACCCAGTACTTC
TRBV18	TRBJ1-5	-	TRBD1	CASSPLQGTNQPQHF	TGTGCCAGCTCACCACTACAGGGGACCAATCAGCCCCAGCATTTT
TRBV30	TRBJ2-7	-	-	CAWSIGGVSYEQYF	TGTGCCTGGAGTATCGGCGGGGTCTCCTACGAGCAGTACTTC
TRBV30	TRBJ2-1	-	TRBD1	CAWSAGWDREFF	TGTGCCTGGAGTGCCGGCTGGGACAGGGAGTTCTTC
TRBV18	TRBJ2-1	few	TRBD2	CASSPPLQTSGREGQFF	TGTGCCAGCTCACCACCGCTTCAGACTAGCGGGAGGGAGGGGCAGTTCTTC
TRBV21-1	TRBJ1-5	-	-	CASSTSGQGGSNQPQHF	TGTGCCAGCAGCACGTCTGGACAGGGAGGGAGCAATCAGCCCCAGCATTTT
TRBV25-1	TRBJ2-7	-	-	CASSDRYEQYF	TGTGCCAGCAGTGACCGCTACGAGCAGTACTTC
TRBV7-2	TRBJ1-1	-	TRBD1	CASSPTGGAGGTEAFF	TGTGCCAGCAGCCCAACAGGGGGCGCAGGGGGAACTGAAGCTTTCTTT
TRBV5-8	TRBJ2-7	-	TRBD1	CASSLGQGKDEQYF	TGTGCCAGCAGCTTGGGACAGGGGAAGGACGAGCAGTACTTC
TRBV7-8	TRBJ1-1	-	TRBD1	CASSRDRDTEAFF	TGTGCCAGCAGCCGTGACAGGGACACTGAAGCTTTCTTT
TRBV6-5	TRBJ1-1	few	TRBD1	CASSAGQGVTEAFF	TGTGCCAGCAGCGCGGGACAGGGGGTCACTGAAGCTTTCTTT
TRBV30	TRBJ2-5	-	TRBD2	CAWSNLGLADQETQYF	TGTGCCTGGAGTAACCTGGGACTAGCGGACCAAGAGACCCAGTACTTC
TRBV2	TRBJ2-5	-	TRBD1	CASSYGTGGQETQYF	TGTGCCAGCAGCTACGGGACAGGGGGGCAAGAGACCCAGTACTTC
TRBV18	TRBJ1-1	once	-	CASSPLRGGGQNTEAFF	TGTGCCAGCTCACCACTTCGGGGGGGCGGACAAAACACTGAAGCTTTCTTT
TRBV5-1	TRBJ2-3	-	TRBD2	CASSDGLAGGPVRTDTQYF	TGCGCCAGCAGCGATGGACTAGCGGGAGGGCCAGTAAGGACAGATACGCAGTATTTT
TRBV10-1	TRBJ2-2	-	-	CASSGQGNTGELFF	TGCGCCAGCAGTGGGCAGGGGAACACCGGGGAGCTGTTTTTT
TRBV6-1	TRBJ2-1	-	TRBD2	CASRAGGPPGEQFF	TGTGCCAGCCGAGCGGGAGGGCCTCCGGGTGAGCAGTTCTTC